The 13 T cell receptor beta chains below come from one sample, sequenced in a study of CD8 T cells in Susac syndrome. RNA amounts of roughly 0.5 to 1 ug underwent reverse transcription with random hexamers. TCRdb reprocessed the immunoSEQ multiplex PCR reads with MiXCR, giving one entry per CDR3 protein. The data show about 430,000 distinct CDR3 sequences, 75% to 90% seen once. Material for sequencing was CD8+ T cells from PBMCs. These receptor sequences come from a human donor with multiple sclerosis.

The rearrangement joins TRBV19 to TRBJ2-7; D is possibly TRBD2 (5 bases). The CDR3 contains 15 residues. V gave up 1 base and J gave up 8 bases, with 18 bases separating them. Germline values: CDR1 LNHDA, CDR2 SQIVND (reference sequence). CDR3 sequence reads: CASSIAGEFPTKQYF. CDR3 bases: TGTGCCAGTAGTATAGCCGGGGAATTCCCGACTAAGCAGTACTTC.

The chain carries TRBV6-1 and TRBJ2-1; the D is unclear. The CDR3 length is 14 residues. CDR1 is MNHNS and CDR2 is SASEGT in the germline V gene. The germline V and J ends were trimmed by 3 bases and 2 bases, with 8 bases remaining between them. Written as DNA, the CDR3 is TGTGCCAGCAGTGACCGGACGGCCTACAATGAGCAGTTCTTC. Amino acid sequence: CASSDRTAYNEQFF.

V is TRBV12-3 or TRBV12-4 and J is TRBJ1-6; D is undetermined. The CDR3 covers 14 residues. Trimming pared 6 bases from V and 0 bases from J, leaving 6 bases between. Here the CDR3 reads CASRRSSYNSPLHF. The CDR3 nucleotides read TGTGCCAGCAGGCGGAGCTCCTATAATTCACCCCTCCACTTT.

The chain has TRBV28 and TRBJ2-4; TRBD1 agrees at 8 bases. CDR3 size: 14 residues. Germline trimming cut 6 bases from V and 7 bases from J; bases unmatched to any gene: 8. CDR1 is MDHEN, CDR2 SYDVKM, per germline. DNA of the CDR3: TGTGCCAGCAGGGATACGACAGGGGTGAACATTCAGTACTTC. The encoded protein is CASRDTTGVNIQYF.

The chain combines TRBV7-2 with TRBJ2-1; 10 bases map to TRBD2. The CDR3 is made up of 15 amino acids. Unmatched junction bases numbered 4, after V lost 2 bases and J lost 6 bases. Germline lookup yields CDR1 SGHTA and CDR2 FQGNSA. CDR3 sequence (DNA): TGTGCCAGCAGCTTACGGCCTAGCGGGAGCAATGAGCAGTTCTTC. The encoded protein is CASSLRPSGSNEQFF.

In its sample, this clonotype was seen once. The chain combines TRBV25-1 with TRBJ2-2; unclear D gene. The germline CDR1 and CDR2 sequences are MGHDK and SYGVNS. V lost 4 bases to trimming and J lost 7 bases, with 10 bases between them. The CDR3 runs to 13 residues. The CDR3 reads CASSGDIGGELFF. The CDR3, as DNA: TGTGCCAGCAGTGGCGACATCGGCGGGGAGCTGTTTTTT.

The CDR3 DNA sequence: TGCGCCAGCACGCTCCAGGGCACTAGCGGCTCCTACAATGAGCAGTTCTTC. It is translated as CASTLQGTSGSYNEQFF. The chain has TRBV5-1 and TRBJ2-1; 8 positions match TRBD2. CDR1 is SGHRS and CDR2 is YFSETQ in the germline V gene. Trimming removed 6 bases from V and 0 bases from J; junction bases left unmatched: 11. The length of the CDR3 is 17 residues.

The count of this clonotype is one. The chain is built from TRBV7-9 and TRBJ1-4; D not certain. The germline V and J ends were trimmed by 4 bases and 3 bases, with 15 bases remaining between them. The CDR3 has 16 residues. The V gene's germline CDR1 is SEHNR and CDR2 FQNEAQ (reference sequence). CDR3 coding DNA: TGTGCCAGCAGCTCCCCCGAACGTCCACCTAATGAAAAACTGTTTTTT. This encodes CASSSPERPPNEKLFF.

The CDR3 reads CSVGDTTYNTNYEQYF. The CDR3 DNA follows: TGCAGCGTTGGAGACACCACCTACAACACTAATTACGAGCAGTACTTC. The chain carries TRBV29-1 and TRBJ2-7; D remains unclear. Germline CDR1 is SQVTM and CDR2 is ANQGSEA. The V and J ends lost 4 bases and 4 bases respectively, with 23 bases between them. The CDR3 loop spans 16 amino acids.

The V call is TRBV27, the J call TRBJ2-4; either TRBD1 or TRBD2 may fit D (5 bases each). The CDR3 is 14 residues long. V lost 6 bases and J 5 bases, leaving 14 bases between the germline ends. The germline CDR1 and CDR2 sequences are MNHEY and SMNVEV (reference sequence). For the CDR3, the DNA is TGTGCCAGCAGCGGGGACCTTGCTGAAAACATTCAGTACTTC. Protein sequence: CASSGDLAENIQYF.

The chain couples TRBV5-1 to TRBJ1-5, with D hard to call. The germline V and J ends were trimmed by 0 bases and 2 bases, with 9 bases remaining between them. The germline gives CDR1 SGHRS, CDR2 YFSETQ. The CDR3 is made up of 15 amino acids. CDR3 sequence (DNA): TGCGCCAGCAGCTTGGGGACCGATGGCAATCAGCCCCAGCATTTT. Protein sequence: CASSLGTDGNQPQHF.

This rearrangement joins TRBV7-9 to TRBJ1-2; D perhaps matches TRBD1 (6 bases). This CDR3 contains 17 residues. Germline V gives CDR1 SEHNR, CDR2 FQNEAQ (reference sequence). The ends were cut back, 1 base at V and 4 bases at J, with 19 bases in the middle. In DNA, the CDR3 is TGTGCCAGCAGCTTAGGATCAAATCGGGGGGCCTCCTATGGCTACACCTTC. This codes for CASSLGSNRGASYGYTF.

V usage is TRBV7-9 and J usage is TRBJ2-1; the D is unclear. The CDR3 spans 15 residues. CDR1 SEHNR and CDR2 FQNEAQ come from the germline V gene (reference sequence). V lost 3 bases to trimming and J lost 1 base, with 10 bases between them. The CDR3, as DNA: TGTGCCAGCAGCTTGCCGGATGTATCCTACAATGAGCAGTTCTTC. This sequence encodes CASSLPDVSYNEQFF.